This T cell receptor beta chain is drawn from a study of PD-1 blockade in classical Hodgkin lymphoma (dated by TCRdb to 2018 to 2020). General notes on the study: Nivolumab dosing was 3 mg/kg intravenously every 2 weeks, continuing until either disease progression or unacceptable toxicity. The study used TCR beta sequencing and CyTOF to define a peripheral blood immune signature of response to PD-1 blockade in classical Hodgkin lymphoma. Results and caveats for the whole study, not just this receptor: The study was limited to a single clinical trial cohort, and causes of repertoire differences, possibly disease activity or prior therapy, remained undefined. Trial patients achieving complete response had baseline diversity similar to newly diagnosed patients, whereas partial responders and progressors had significantly lower diversity. A significant rise by C4D1 was seen in CD4+ but not CD8+ TCR diversity (p=0.0027 vs p=0.16), with the rise being most apparent in complete responders (p=0.02). Baseline TCR diversity was reported to be lower in newly diagnosed patients than in healthy donors, and even lower in relapsed/refractory patients. Patients starting nivolumab less than 1 year after ASCT had lower diversity and were excluded from later analyses to avoid confounding by immune reconstitution.

Explained via the paper, the time point label denotes: cycle 4 day 1 (C4D1), after around six weeks of nivolumab. Every trial patient had relapsed after autologous stem cell transplantation, and cohorts A, B and C differed in prior brentuximab vedotin exposure. The trial cohort comprised around 60 patients with relapsed/refractory classical Hodgkin lymphoma whose best overall responses were complete response, partial response or progressive disease. Trial patients were treated with single-agent nivolumab in the multi-cohort phase II CheckMate 205 trial. An independent review committee assessed best overall response using the 2007 International Working Group response criteria. Trial PBMCs were collected immediately before nivolumab initiation (C1D1) and during therapy at cycle 2 day 1 and cycle 4 day 1. Peripheral blood was collected in 8 mL Vacutainer Cell Preparation Tubes, from which PBMCs were isolated by centrifugation and then cryopreserved.

The Qiagen DNeasy kit was used to extract genomic DNA both from unsorted PBMCs and from the negatively selected CD4+ and CD8+ fractions. Amplification of TCR beta CDR3 regions was done by immunoSEQ multiplex PCR with primers that anneal to V and J segments. A synthetic immune receptor repertoire was used to minimize amplification bias, and any remaining bias was removed computationally after sequencing. From the authors' description of their analysis: Custom Python scripts were used to quantify repertoire diversity as the Shannon entropy index. Unsorted, CD4+ and CD8+ repertoires were analyzed separately, except in combined analyses where CD4+ and CD8+ sequences were merged in silico. Clonal expansion was defined as at least a 2-fold frequency increase after treatment relative to C1D1, with a pseudocount of 0.5 for undetected baseline clones. Clones with 0 or 1 copy at C1D1 were defined as singleton clones, while clones with 2 or more copies were defined as non-singleton clones. Clones expanded in unsorted samples were labelled as CD4+, CD8+ or unknown by matching protein sequences in sorted samples from the same patient. Diversity changes from C1D1 to C4D1 were tested in paired samples using Wilcoxon tests. As stored in TCRdb, this immuneACCESS dataset retains in-frame rearrangements with V and J assigned. A fraction of the clones does not appear; measured against another copy, unresolved V genes explain less than half of the discrepancy, and the remainder lacks a known reason. The V and J calls and the clone size are those of that table, but D and trimming were determined from the DNA. The sample table lists 30,000 to 50,000 clones, just over 75% of them with a count of one. The ten top clones hold 7.5% to 10% of the sample.

This clone was detected only a few times. Its antigen is currently not known. The sample holds no much larger clone one base away, and base qualities are not on file. CDR1 MNHEY and CDR2 SVGAGI are derived from the germline V gene. From its cysteine to its phenylalanine, the CDR3 spans 15 amino acids. Kept here is only the CDR3 DNA, which spans 45 bases and is read in frame from base 1. Trimming costs V 5 bases and J 2 bases, and their ends lie 14 bases apart. The sequenced sample was peripheral blood mononuclear cells (PBMCs), obtained before the fourth cycle of nivolumab. The receptor was isolated from a human donor with classical Hodgkin lymphoma. This sequence uses TRBV6-5 and TRBJ2-3; possibly the D gene is TRBD1, per 6 matching bases. The DNA reads as follows: TGTGCCAGCAGTCAGGAGGACAGCCTCACAGATACGCAGTATTTT. It translates to CASSQEDSLTDTQYF.